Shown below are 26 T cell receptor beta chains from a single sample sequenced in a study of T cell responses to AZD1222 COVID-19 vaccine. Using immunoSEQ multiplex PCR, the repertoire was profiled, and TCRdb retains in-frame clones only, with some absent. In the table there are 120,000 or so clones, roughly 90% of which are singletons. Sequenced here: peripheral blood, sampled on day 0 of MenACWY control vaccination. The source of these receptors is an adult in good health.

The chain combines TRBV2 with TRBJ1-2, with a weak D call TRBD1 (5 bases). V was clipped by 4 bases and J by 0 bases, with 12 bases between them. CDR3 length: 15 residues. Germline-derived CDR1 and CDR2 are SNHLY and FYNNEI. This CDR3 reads CASSGRQSSNYGYTF. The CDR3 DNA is TGTGCCAGCAGTGGCCGACAGTCATCTAACTATGGCTACACCTTC. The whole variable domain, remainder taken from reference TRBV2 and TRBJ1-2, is EPEVTQTPSHQVTQMGQEVILRCVPISNHLYFYWYRQILGQKVEFLVSFYNNEISEKSEIFDDQFSVERPDGSNFTLKIRSTKLEDSAMYFCASSGRQSSNYGYTFGSGTRLTVV.

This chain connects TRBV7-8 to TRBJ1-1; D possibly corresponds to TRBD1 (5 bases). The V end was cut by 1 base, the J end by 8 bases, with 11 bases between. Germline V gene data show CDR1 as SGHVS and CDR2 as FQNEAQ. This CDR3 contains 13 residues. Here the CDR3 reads CASSLGGGAEAFF. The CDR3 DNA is TGTGCCAGCAGCTTAGGGGGAGGGGCGGAAGCTTTCTTT.

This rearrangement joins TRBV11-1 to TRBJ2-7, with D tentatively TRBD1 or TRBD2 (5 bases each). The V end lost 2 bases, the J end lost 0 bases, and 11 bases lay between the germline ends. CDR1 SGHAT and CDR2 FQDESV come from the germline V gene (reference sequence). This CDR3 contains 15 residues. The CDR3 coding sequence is TGTGCCAGCAGCTTAAATCGTGGGGGCTCCTACGAGCAGTACTTC. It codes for CASSLNRGGSYEQYF.

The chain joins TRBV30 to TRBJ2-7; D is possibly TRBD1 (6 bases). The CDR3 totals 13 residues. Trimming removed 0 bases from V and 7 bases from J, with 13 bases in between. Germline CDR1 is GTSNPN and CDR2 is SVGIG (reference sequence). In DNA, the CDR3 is TGTGCCTGGAGTGTCTTTGGGCAGGGGGAGCAGTACTTC. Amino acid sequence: CAWSVFGQGEQYF. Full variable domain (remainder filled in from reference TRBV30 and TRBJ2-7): SQTIHQWPATLVQPVGSPLSLECTVEGTSNPNLYWYRQAAGRGLQLLFYSVGIGQISSEVPQNLSASRPQDRQFILSSKKLLLSDSGFYLCAWSVFGQGEQYFGPGTRLTVT.

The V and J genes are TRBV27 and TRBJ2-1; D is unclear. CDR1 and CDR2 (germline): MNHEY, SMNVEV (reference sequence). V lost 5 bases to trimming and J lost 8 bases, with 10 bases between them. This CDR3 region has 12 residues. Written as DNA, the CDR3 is TGTGCCAGCAGTGCCCCGGGTTATGAGCAGTTCTTC. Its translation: CASSAPGYEQFF.

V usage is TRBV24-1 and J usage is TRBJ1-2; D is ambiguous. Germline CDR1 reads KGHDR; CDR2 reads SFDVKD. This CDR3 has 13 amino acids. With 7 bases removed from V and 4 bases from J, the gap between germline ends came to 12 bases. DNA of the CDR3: TGTGCCACCAGCCGACGGACGGGCTATGGCTACACCTTC. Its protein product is CATSRRTGYGYTF.

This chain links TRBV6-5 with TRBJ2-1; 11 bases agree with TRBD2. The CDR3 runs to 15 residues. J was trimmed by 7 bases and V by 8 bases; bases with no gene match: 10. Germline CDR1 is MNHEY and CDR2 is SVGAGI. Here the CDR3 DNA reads TGTGCCAGCCTTCTCAAGGGACTAGCGGTAAATGAGCAGTTCTTC. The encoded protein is CASLLKGLAVNEQFF.

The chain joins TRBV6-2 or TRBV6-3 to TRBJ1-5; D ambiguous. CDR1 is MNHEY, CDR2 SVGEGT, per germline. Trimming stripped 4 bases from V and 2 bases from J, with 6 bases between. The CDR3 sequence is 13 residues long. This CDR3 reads CASSFLGNQPQHF. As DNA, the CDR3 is TGTGCCAGCAGTTTTTTGGGCAATCAGCCCCAGCATTTT.

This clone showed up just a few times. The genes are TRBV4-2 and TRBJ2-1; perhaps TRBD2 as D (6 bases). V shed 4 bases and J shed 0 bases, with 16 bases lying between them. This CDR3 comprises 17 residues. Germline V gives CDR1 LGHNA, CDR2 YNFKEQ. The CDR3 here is CASSPWGERASYNEQFF. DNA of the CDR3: TGTGCCAGCAGCCCCTGGGGTGAGCGGGCCTCCTACAATGAGCAGTTCTTC.

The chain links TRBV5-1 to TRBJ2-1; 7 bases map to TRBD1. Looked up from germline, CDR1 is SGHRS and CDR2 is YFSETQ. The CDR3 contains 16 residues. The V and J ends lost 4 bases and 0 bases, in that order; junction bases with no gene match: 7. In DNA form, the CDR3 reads TGCGCCAGCAGCCTGACGACAGGGAGCTCCTACAATGAGCAGTTCTTC. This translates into CASSLTTGSSYNEQFF.

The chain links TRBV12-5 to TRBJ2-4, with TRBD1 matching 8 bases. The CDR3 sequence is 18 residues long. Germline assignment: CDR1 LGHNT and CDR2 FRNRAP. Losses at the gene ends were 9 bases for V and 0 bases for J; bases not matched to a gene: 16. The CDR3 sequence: CASTIGKGQAVAKNIQYF. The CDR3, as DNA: TGTGCTAGCACTATTGGTAAGGGACAGGCGGTAGCCAAAAACATTCAGTACTTC.

The CDR3 here is CASSLGQGASRTEAFF. The CDR3 region has the DNA TGTGCCAGCAGCTTGGGACAGGGGGCGTCTAGAACTGAAGCTTTCTTT. The genes are TRBV7-9 and TRBJ1-1; 12 nucleotides align to TRBD1. The ends lost 3 bases at V and 5 bases at J; junction bases unmatched: 7. The germline V gene has CDR1 SEHNR and CDR2 FQNEAQ (reference sequence). This CDR3 spans 16 amino acids.

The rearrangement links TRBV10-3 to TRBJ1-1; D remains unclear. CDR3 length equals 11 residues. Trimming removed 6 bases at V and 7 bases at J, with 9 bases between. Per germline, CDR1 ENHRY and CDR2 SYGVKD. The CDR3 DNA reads TGTGCCATCAGGACGGACGGTGAAGCTTTCTTT. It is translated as CAIRTDGEAFF.

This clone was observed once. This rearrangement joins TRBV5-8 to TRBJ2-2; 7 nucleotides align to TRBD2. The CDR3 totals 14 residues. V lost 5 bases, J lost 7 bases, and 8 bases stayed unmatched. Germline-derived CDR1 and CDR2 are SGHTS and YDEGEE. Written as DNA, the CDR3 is TGTGCCAGCAGGACACGACTAGCCGACGGGGAGCTGTTTTTT. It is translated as CASRTRLADGELFF.

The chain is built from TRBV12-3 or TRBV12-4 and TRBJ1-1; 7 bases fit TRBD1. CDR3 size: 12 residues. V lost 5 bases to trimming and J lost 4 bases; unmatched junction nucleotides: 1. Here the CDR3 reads CASSHRGTEAFF. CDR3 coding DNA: TGTGCCAGCAGTCACAGGGGCACTGAAGCTTTCTTT.

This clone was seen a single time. The CDR3 spells CAWGRAGTNTGELFF. CDR3 nucleotides: TGTGCCTGGGGTCGAGCGGGCACGAACACCGGGGAGCTGTTTTTT. J is TRBJ2-2 and V is TRBV30; D may be TRBD2 (6 bases). Germline V gene sequence: CDR1 GTSNPN, CDR2 SVGIG (reference sequence). V gave up 5 bases and J gave up 0 bases, with 13 bases separating them. This CDR3 has 15 residues.

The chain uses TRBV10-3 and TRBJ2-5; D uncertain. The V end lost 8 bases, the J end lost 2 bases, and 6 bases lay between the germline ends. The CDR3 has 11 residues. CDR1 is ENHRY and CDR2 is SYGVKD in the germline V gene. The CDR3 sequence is CAIATQETQYF. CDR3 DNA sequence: TGTGCCATCGCAACACAAGAGACCCAGTACTTC.

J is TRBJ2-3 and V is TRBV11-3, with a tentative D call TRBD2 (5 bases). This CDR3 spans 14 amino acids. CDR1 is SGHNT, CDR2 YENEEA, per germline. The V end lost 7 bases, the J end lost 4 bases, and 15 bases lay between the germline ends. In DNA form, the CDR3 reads TGTGCCAGCACCTCTGGAGGTGGGGCAGATACGCAGTATTTT. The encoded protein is CASTSGGGADTQYF.

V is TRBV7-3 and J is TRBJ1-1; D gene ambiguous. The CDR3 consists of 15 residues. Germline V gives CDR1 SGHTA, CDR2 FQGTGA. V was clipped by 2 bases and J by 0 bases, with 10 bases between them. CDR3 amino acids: CASSLRPGLNTEAFF. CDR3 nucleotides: TGTGCCAGCAGCTTACGCCCTGGGTTGAACACTGAAGCTTTCTTT.

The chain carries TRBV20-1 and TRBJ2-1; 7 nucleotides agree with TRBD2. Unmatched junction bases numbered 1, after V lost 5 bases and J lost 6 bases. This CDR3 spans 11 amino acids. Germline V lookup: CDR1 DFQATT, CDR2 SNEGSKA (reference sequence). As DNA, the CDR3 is TGCAGTGCTCGGACTAGCAATGAGCAGTTCTTC. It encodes CSARTSNEQFF.

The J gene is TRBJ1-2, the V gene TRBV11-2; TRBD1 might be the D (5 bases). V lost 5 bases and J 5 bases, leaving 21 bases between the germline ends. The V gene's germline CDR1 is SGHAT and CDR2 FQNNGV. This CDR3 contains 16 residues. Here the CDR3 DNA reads TGTGCCAGCAGCAATACCGGGACGGCGTTTAGGTATGGCTACACCTTC. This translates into CASSNTGTAFRYGYTF. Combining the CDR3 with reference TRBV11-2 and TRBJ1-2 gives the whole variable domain EAGVAQSPRYKIIEKRQSVAFWCNPISGHATLYWYQQILGQGPKLLIQFQNNGVVDDSQLPKDRFSAERLKGVDSTLKIQPAKLEDSAVYLCASSNTGTAFRYGYTFGSGTRLTVV.

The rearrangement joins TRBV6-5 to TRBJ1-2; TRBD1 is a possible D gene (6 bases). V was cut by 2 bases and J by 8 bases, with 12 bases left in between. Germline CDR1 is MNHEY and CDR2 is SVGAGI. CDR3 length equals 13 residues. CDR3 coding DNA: TGTGCCAGCAGTTACGGGGGCGCAAGGGGCTACACCTTC. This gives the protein CASSYGGARGYTF.

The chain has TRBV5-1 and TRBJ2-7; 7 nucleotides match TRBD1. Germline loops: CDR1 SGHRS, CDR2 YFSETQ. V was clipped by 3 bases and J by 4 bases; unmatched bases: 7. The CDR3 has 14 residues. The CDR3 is CASSWGQQPYEQYF. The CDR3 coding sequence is TGCGCCAGCAGCTGGGGACAGCAGCCTTACGAGCAGTACTTC.

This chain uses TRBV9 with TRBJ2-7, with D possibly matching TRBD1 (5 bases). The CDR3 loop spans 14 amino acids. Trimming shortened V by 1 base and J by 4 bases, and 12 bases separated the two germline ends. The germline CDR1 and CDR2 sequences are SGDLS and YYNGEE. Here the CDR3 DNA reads TGTGCCAGCAGCGTATCCAGGGATGGTTACGAGCAGTACTTC. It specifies CASSVSRDGYEQYF. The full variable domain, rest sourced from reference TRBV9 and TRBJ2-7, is DSGVTQTPKHLITATGQRVTLRCSPRSGDLSVYWYQQSLDQGLQFLIQYYNGEERAKGNILERFSAQQFPDLHSELNLSSLELGDSALYFCASSVSRDGYEQYFGPGTRLTVT.

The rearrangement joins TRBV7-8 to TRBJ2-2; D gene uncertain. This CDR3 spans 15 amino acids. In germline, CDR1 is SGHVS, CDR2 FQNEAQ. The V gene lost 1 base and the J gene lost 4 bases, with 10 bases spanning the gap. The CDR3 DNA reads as TGTGCCAGCAGCTTAGACTGGTCGGGCACCGGGGAGCTGTTTTTT. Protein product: CASSLDWSGTGELFF.

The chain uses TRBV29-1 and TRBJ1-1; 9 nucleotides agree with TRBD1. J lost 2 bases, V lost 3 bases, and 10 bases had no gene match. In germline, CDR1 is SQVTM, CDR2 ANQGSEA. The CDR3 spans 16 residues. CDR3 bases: TGCAGCGTTGAGGCAGCCGGGACAGGGTTAAACACTGAAGCTTTCTTT. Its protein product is CSVEAAGTGLNTEAFF.